This T cell receptor (beta chain) was identified during a study of identical twins. Study-wide results and caveats: Researchers reported weaker excess twin sharing in beta out-of-frame sequences. Invariant populations such as MAIT and iNKT cells could partly muddle zero-insertion analyses. Compared with models, monozygotic twins showed more out-of-frame TCR alpha sharing.

CDR3 size: 14 residues. V lost 1 base, J lost 3 bases, and 9 bases lay in between. The germline V gene encodes CDR1 KGHDR and CDR2 SFDVKD. The table lists this clonotype with many counts. Its cognate antigen is unknown. A universal primer site arose from template switching, and cDNA bore unique molecular identifiers. TCRdb passed the 5' RACE reads through MiXCR, listing each CDR3 protein once. The data hold 300,000 to 400,000 distinct CDR3 sequences, with 9% observed a single time. This chain links TRBV24-1 with TRBJ2-7; D ambiguous. This clonotype originated in a woman aged 50 to 60 in good health. The sequenced sample was naive T cells sorted from blood. The CDR3 reads CATSDFRSNYEQYF. The CDR3 region has the DNA TGTGCCACCAGTGATTTCAGGAGTAACTACGAGCAGTACTTC.